These 29 T cell receptor beta chains share one sample of origin, sequenced in a study of radiotherapy plus CTLA-4 blockade in lung cancer. The assay was immunoSEQ multiplex PCR, and TCRdb's table has in-frame clones only and misses some. This sample has about 48,000 clones, with 82% found just once. The starting material was peripheral blood, obtained from a patient treated with radiotherapy plus ipilimumab. The receptor source for this set is a human donor with non-small cell lung cancer who had stable disease on radiotherapy plus ipilimumab.

The V gene is TRBV6-6, the J gene TRBJ2-2; D uncertain. The V end lost 0 bases, the J end lost 6 bases, and 2 bases lay between the germline ends. Germline CDR1 is MNHNY and CDR2 is SVGAGI (reference sequence). The CDR3 covers 12 residues. The CDR3: CASSYSAGELFF. CDR3 coding DNA: TGTGCCAGCAGTTACTCCGCCGGGGAGCTGTTTTTT.

J is TRBJ2-3 and V is TRBV5-4, with D unresolved. CDR1 is SGHNT and CDR2 is YYREEE in the germline V gene (reference sequence). V gave up 1 base and J gave up 3 bases, with 6 bases separating them. The CDR3 runs 13 residues. The CDR3 is CASSLKQTDTQYF. Written as DNA, the CDR3 is TGTGCCAGCAGCTTGAAACAGACAGATACGCAGTATTTT.

This chain uses TRBV14 with TRBJ2-7; no clear D. The germline CDR1 and CDR2 sequences are SGHDN and FVKESK. V lost 0 bases and J lost 2, with 11 bases in between. The CDR3 loop spans 15 amino acids. In nucleotides, the CDR3 is TGTGCCAGCAGCCAAGACGAGGCTTTGCCCTACGAGCAGTACTTC. This translates into CASSQDEALPYEQYF.

This chain connects TRBV2 to TRBJ2-5, with D possibly being TRBD1 (6 bases). The CDR3 consists of 13 residues. V was clipped by 4 bases and J by 5 bases, with 11 bases between them. Germline CDR1 SNHLY, CDR2 FYNNEI. The CDR3 here is CASSGEQGETQYF. Here the CDR3 DNA reads TGTGCCAGCAGTGGGGAGCAGGGGGAGACCCAGTACTTC.

This chain uses TRBV6-5 with TRBJ1-6, with D possibly matching TRBD1 (5 bases). With 7 bases removed from V and 11 bases from J, the gap between germline ends came to 12 bases. CDR3 size: 12 residues. Germline CDR1 MNHEY, CDR2 SVGAGI. The CDR3 region has the DNA TGTGCCAGCACCCCAGGGAATACACCCCTCCACTTT. It specifies CASTPGNTPLHF.

The J gene is TRBJ2-5, the V gene TRBV30, with TRBD1 as a possible D gene (6 bases). The CDR3 extends over 12 amino acids. V dropped 5 bases and J dropped 4 bases, with 11 bases sitting between them. The germline CDR1 and CDR2 sequences are GTSNPN and SVGIG (reference sequence). The CDR3 DNA is TGTGCCTGGGGGACATACGGAGAGACCCAGTACTTC. This encodes CAWGTYGETQYF.

CDR3: CASSPEGLHGDEQFF. The CDR3 DNA reads TGTGCCAGCAGCCCCGAGGGACTACACGGCGATGAGCAGTTCTTC. V usage is TRBV5-4 and J usage is TRBJ2-1; 7 bases fit TRBD2. Germline V gene lookup returns CDR1 SGHNT and CDR2 YYREEE (reference sequence). Trimming at V came to 4 bases and at J to 8 bases, leaving 12 bases not matched to a gene. CDR3 length: 15 residues.

The chain links TRBV4-3 to TRBJ2-5, with D maybe TRBD1 (5 bases). The DNA end lines up better with TRBJ2-7; the J call may be wrong. The germline gives CDR1 LGHNA, CDR2 YSLEER. This CDR3 contains 16 residues. The CDR3 DNA sequence: TGCGCCAGCAGCCAAGATTGGGGCCGAGGTTCCTACGAGCAGTACTTC. Its protein product is CASSQDWGRGSYEQYF.

The V call is TRBV6-5, the J call TRBJ2-1; 8 bases align to TRBD1. Germline assignment: CDR1 MNHEY and CDR2 SVGAGI. The CDR3 loop spans 14 amino acids. Trimming cost V 6 bases and J 8 bases; bases outside gene matches: 9. DNA of the CDR3: TGTGCCAGCAGCTCACAGGGGGTGGCACATGAGCAGTTCTTC. This translates into CASSSQGVAHEQFF.

V and J are TRBV11-2 and TRBJ2-1; 7 bases match TRBD2. Trimming cost V 4 bases and J 2 bases; bases outside gene matches: 11. Germline CDR1 reads SGHAT; CDR2 reads FQNNGV. The CDR3 loop spans 17 amino acids. CDR3 loop: CASSWGGLAATYNEQFF. CDR3 sequence (DNA): TGTGCCAGCAGCTGGGGGGGGTTAGCGGCAACCTACAATGAGCAGTTCTTC. Together with reference TRBV11-2 and TRBJ2-1, the CDR3 gives the full variable domain: EAGVAQSPRYKIIEKRQSVAFWCNPISGHATLYWYQQILGQGPKLLIQFQNNGVVDDSQLPKDRFSAERLKGVDSTLKIQPAKLEDSAVYLCASSWGGLAATYNEQFFGPGTRLTVL.

This clone was found once. The chain combines TRBV13 with TRBJ1-1, with no clear D. The CDR3 runs 15 residues. Germline lookup yields CDR1 PRHDT and CDR2 FYEKMQ (reference sequence). With 5 bases removed from V and 0 bases from J, the gap between germline ends came to 13 bases. The CDR3 nucleotides are TGTGCCAGCAGCGTACGTAAGGGAGTGAACACTGAAGCTTTCTTT. As protein: CASSVRKGVNTEAFF. The whole variable domain, remainder taken from reference TRBV13 and TRBJ1-1, is AAGVIQSPRHLIKEKRETATLKCYPIPRHDTVYWYQQGPGQDPQFLISFYEKMQSDKGSIPDRFSAQQFSDYHSELNMSSLELGDSALYFCASSVRKGVNTEAFFGQGTRLTVV.

The rearrangement links TRBV7-9 to TRBJ1-4; possible D gene TRBD1, 6 bases. The CDR3 has 13 amino acids. Trimming took off 3 bases at V and 8 bases at J, with 10 bases between the two ends. The germline CDR1 and CDR2 sequences are SEHNR and FQNEAQ (reference sequence). For the CDR3, the DNA is TGTGCCAGCAGCTTTAGAACAGGGGAAAAACTGTTTTTT. This sequence encodes CASSFRTGEKLFF.

The chain employs TRBV29-1 and TRBJ1-5; tentatively, D is TRBD1 (6 bases). The germline V gene encodes CDR1 SQVTM and CDR2 ANQGSEA. The CDR3 length is 13 residues. Trimming took 6 bases from V and 2 from J, leaving 11 bases between them. CDR3 protein: CSVGQSGNQPQHF. CDR3 DNA sequence: TGCAGCGTCGGACAGTCCGGCAATCAGCCCCAGCATTTT.

The gene calls are TRBV7-6 and TRBJ2-2; a weak D match, TRBD2 (6 bases). The V gene lost 8 bases and the J gene lost 3 bases, with 13 bases spanning the gap. CDR3 length: 14 amino acids. Germline CDR1 reads SGHVS; CDR2 reads FNYEAQ. As DNA, the CDR3 is TGTGCCAGCCGATCGGGAGTTGACACCGGGGAGCTGTTTTTT. It translates to CASRSGVDTGELFF.

The chain has TRBV7-3 and TRBJ2-1, with 12 bases lining up with TRBD2. The CDR3 length is 17 residues. After removal of 2 bases from V and 2 bases from J, the junction contained 4 bases not matched to a gene. Per the germline V gene, CDR1 is SGHTA and CDR2 is FQGTGA. CDR3: CASSLARTSGTYNEQFF. CDR3 DNA: TGTGCCAGCAGCTTAGCTAGGACTAGCGGGACCTACAATGAGCAGTTCTTC.

V usage is TRBV5-6 and J usage is TRBJ2-4, with D possibly TRBD2 on 5 matching bases. Germline-derived CDR1 and CDR2 are SGHDT and YYEEEE. The CDR3 length is 14 residues. V shed 2 bases and J shed 6 bases, with 12 bases lying between them. The CDR3: CASSFLGLGNIQYF. For the CDR3, the DNA is TGTGCCAGCAGCTTTCTCGGACTTGGAAACATTCAGTACTTC.

CDR3 in DNA: TGTGCCAGCAGGGCAAATTTCGTAACAGATACGCAGTATTTT. It encodes CASRANFVTDTQYF. The chain combines TRBV6-6 with TRBJ2-3; D unclear. V was clipped by 6 bases and J by 3 bases, with 13 bases between them. In germline, CDR1 is MNHNY, CDR2 SVGAGI (reference sequence). The CDR3 sequence is 14 residues long.

This clone came up once. The V call is TRBV2, the J call TRBJ1-3; D is undetermined. V was cut by 1 base and J by 0 bases, with 7 bases left in between. Germline V lookup: CDR1 SNHLY, CDR2 FYNNEI. There are 15 residues in the CDR3. The CDR3: CASSEGGISGNTIYF. For the CDR3, the DNA is TGTGCCAGCAGTGAAGGCGGTATCTCTGGAAACACCATATATTTT.

This clone appeared a single time. The chain uses TRBV2 and TRBJ1-4, with 10 bases matching TRBD1. The germline V gene has CDR1 SNHLY and CDR2 FYNNEI. The CDR3 is 16 amino acids. Losses at the gene ends were 2 bases for V and 8 bases for J; bases not matched to a gene: 8. CDR3 sequence: CASSELSGTGVEKLFF. CDR3 nucleotide sequence: TGTGCCAGCAGTGAACTGAGCGGGACAGGGGTCGAAAAACTGTTTTTT. The full variable domain, its missing parts supplied by reference TRBV2 and TRBJ1-4, is EPEVTQTPSHQVTQMGQEVILRCVPISNHLYFYWYRQILGQKVEFLVSFYNNEISEKSEIFDDQFSVERPDGSNFTLKIRSTKLEDSAMYFCASSELSGTGVEKLFFGSGTQLSVL.

This clone has only a few counts. This chain links TRBV6-5 with TRBJ1-1; D is unresolved. The CDR3 is 16 amino acids. Germline loops: CDR1 MNHEY, CDR2 SVGAGI. With 0 bases removed from V and 0 bases from J, the gap between germline ends came to 11 bases. CDR3 protein: CASSYSKGGLNTEAFF. CDR3 sequence (DNA): TGTGCCAGCAGTTACTCGAAAGGCGGCTTGAACACTGAAGCTTTCTTT.

V gene TRBV15 combines with J gene TRBJ2-4; perhaps TRBD1 as D (6 bases). The CDR3 covers 16 residues. The V gene lost 0 bases and the J gene lost 2 bases, with 11 bases spanning the gap. The germline V gene encodes CDR1 LNHNV and CDR2 YYDKDF (reference sequence). CDR3 residues: CATSREVTGSKNIQYF. CDR3 nucleotides: TGTGCCACCAGCAGAGAAGTGACAGGTTCCAAAAACATTCAGTACTTC.

The chain employs TRBV5-4 and TRBJ1-1; 9 nucleotides align to TRBD1. The junction had 10 bases not matched to a gene; V was cut back by 4 bases and J by 12 bases. Germline V lookup: CDR1 SGHNT, CDR2 YYREEE (reference sequence). This CDR3 contains 13 residues. CDR3 sequence reads: CASSIRDREATFF. The CDR3 DNA reads TGTGCCAGCAGCATCCGGGACAGGGAGGCAACTTTCTTT.

The V and J genes are TRBV4-1 and TRBJ2-7; 9 bases agree with TRBD2. Germline-derived CDR1 and CDR2 are MGHRA and YSYEKL. The CDR3 has 18 amino acids. J was trimmed by 3 bases and V by 4 bases; bases with no gene match: 16. The CDR3 bases are TGCGCCAGCAGCCCCTTCGGAGGCGCGAGCGGGAGGTACTACGAGCAGTACTTC. It translates to CASSPFGGASGRYYEQYF.

The CDR3 coding sequence is TGCGCCAGCAGCTTGTTCGCAGGGGGCAGGGATACGCAGTATTTT. Its translation is CASSLFAGGRDTQYF. The V gene is TRBV5-1, the J gene TRBJ2-3; 8 bases are a match to TRBD1. V shed 1 base, J shed 6 bases, and the junction held 7 bases outside the gene matches. The CDR3 is 15 residues long. Germline CDR1 reads SGHRS; CDR2 reads YFSETQ.

This sequence joins TRBV5-1 and TRBJ2-7; D uncertain. V was trimmed by 3 bases and J by 9 bases, leaving 4 bases between them. Germline V gene data show CDR1 as SGHRS and CDR2 as YFSETQ. The CDR3 spans 9 residues. CDR3 sequence reads: CASSSWQYF. CDR3 sequence (DNA): TGCGCCAGCAGCTCGTGGCAGTACTTC. Supplemented by reference TRBV5-1 and TRBJ2-7, the full variable domain reads KAGVTQTPRYLIKTRGQQVTLSCSPISGHRSVSWYQQTPGQGLQFLFEYFSETQRNKGNFPGRFSGRQFSNSRSEMNVSTLELGDSALYLCASSSWQYFGPGTRLTVT.

J is TRBJ1-2 and V is TRBV7-8; 7 nucleotides line up with TRBD1. This CDR3 comprises 16 residues. Trimming at V came to 0 bases and at J to 5 bases, leaving 9 bases not matched to a gene. In germline, CDR1 is SGHVS, CDR2 FQNEAQ. CDR3 sequence (DNA): TGTGCCAGCAGCTTAGCCCCGCGACAGGGCCAATATGGCTACACCTTC. Its protein product is CASSLAPRQGQYGYTF.

V and J are TRBV28 and TRBJ2-5, with 8 bases matching TRBD2. The J call may be mistaken, given a closer DNA end match to TRBJ2-7. CDR1 is MDHEN and CDR2 is SYDVKM in the germline V gene. The CDR3 has 14 residues. The CDR3 reads CASSLSGVSYEQYF. Here the CDR3 DNA reads TGTGCCAGCAGCCTTAGCGGGGTCTCCTACGAGCAGTACTTC.

This sequence joins TRBV28 and TRBJ2-1; 7 bases line up with TRBD2. V lost 2 bases and J lost 7; bases outside the gene matches: 20. Germline V gene lookup returns CDR1 MDHEN and CDR2 SYDVKM. This CDR3 is 19 amino acids long. CDR3 DNA sequence: TGTGCCAGCAGTTTAGAGGGAGTCGAAGCTGGTCGGCGGGGGAATGAGCAGTTCTTC. This codes for CASSLEGVEAGRRGNEQFF.

J is TRBJ2-6 and V is TRBV7-3, with 10 bases lining up with TRBD1. The germline CDR1 and CDR2 sequences are SGHTA and FQGTGA. The CDR3 sequence is 18 residues long. Trimming took 6 bases from V and 0 from J; bases not matched to a gene: 8. CDR3: CASSYTGTGASGANVLTF. For the CDR3, the DNA is TGTGCCAGCAGTTACACCGGGACAGGGGCCTCTGGGGCCAACGTCCTGACTTTC. Full variable domain (remainder filled in from reference TRBV7-3 and TRBJ2-6): GAGVSQTPSNKVTEKGKYVELRCDPISGHTALYWYRQSLGQGPEFLIYFQGTGAADDSGLPNDRFFAVRPEGSVSTLKIQRTERGDSAVYLCASSYTGTGASGANVLTFGAGSRLTVL.